This record looks at one TCR beta chain sequence and its context. There is no known antigen for this receptor. One base away there is no much larger clone; base qualities are not given. CDR1 and CDR2 are drawn from the germline V gene: SGHDT, YYEEEE. Measured from the cysteine to the phenylalanine, the CDR3 is 12 residues long. Of the read, only the CDR3 DNA is kept; its 36 bases are in frame from base 1. V is trimmed back by 4 bases and J by 5 bases, and the junction contains 2 bases that no gene match accounts for. This record belongs to a study of OX40 agonist ivuxolimab in advanced cancers. About the study as a whole: Ivuxolimab was a fully human IgG2 agonistic monoclonal antibody targeting the costimulatory receptor OX40 (CD134). Intravenous ivuxolimab was administered to patients every 2 weeks at six dose levels: 0.01, 0.1, 0.3, 1.5, 3 and 10 mg/kg. Of the roughly 53 patients in dose escalation, some 20 had hepatocellular carcinoma, about 15 had melanoma, 9 had renal cell carcinoma and 9 had head and neck cancer. In the dose-escalation cohort, 82.7% of patients were male, and the mean age was approximately 60 years, with a range of about 23 to 90. Prior anti-PD-1, anti-PD-L1 or anti-CTLA-4 therapy was permitted, and checkpoint inhibitors had been received by around 39% of dose-escalation patients. Partial responses occurred in three dose-escalation patients: two with cutaneous melanoma and one with hepatocellular carcinoma. Peripheral TCRbeta sequencing was intended to test whether TCR sequence diversity was altered and clonal T-cell expansion was caused by ivuxolimab. The monotherapy dose-escalation portion (N of about 49 patients) of the phase I ivuxolimab trial is reported in the paper.

The full study reports these points: After ivuxolimab, expanded clones were on average more numerous among CD8+ T cells than among CD4+ T cells. Low levels of normalized T-cell clonal expansion were also shown by some nonresponding patients. At doses of 0.1 to 3.0 mg/kg, clonal expansion of both CD4+ and CD8+ T cells in blood was seen between baseline and week 6. Which antigens the clonally expanded peripheral T cells were specific for was not determined. Partial responders in the 0.1-3.0 mg/kg groups had among the lowest normalized peripheral clonal expansion, especially among CD8+ T cells.

For sequencing of the TCRbeta CDR3 region, genomic DNA was extracted from the sorted cells. The immunoSEQ Assay was used to sequence the TCRbeta CDR3 regions. What TCRdb holds here is the immuneACCESS table cut down to in-frame rearrangements. Part of the clones is not present; checked against another copy, under half of the missing clones reflect an unresolved V gene, and the others are unexplained. The sample table holds tens of thousands of clones, of which roughly nine tenths were seen once. Together, the top ten hold less than 3% of the sample. The trial excluded patients who had a history of autoimmune disease or were on systemic immunosuppression. Peripheral blood for TCR sequencing was drawn from every dose cohort at baseline, at cycle 4 day 1 and at cycle 7 day 1. Samples were obtained from an open-label, multicenter, first-in-human phase I dose-escalation trial of ivuxolimab. The trial enrolled adults with locally advanced or metastatic head and neck squamous cell, hepatocellular, melanoma or renal cell carcinoma. Before TCR sequencing, CD4+ T cells and CD8+ T cells from peripheral blood were sorted into separate populations.

The receptor chain draws on TRBV5-6 and TRBJ2-7; TRBD1 lines up with 8 middle nucleotides. This TCR was recovered from an adult with an advanced solid tumor such as melanoma, head and neck, liver or kidney cancer. Specimen: CD4+ or CD8+ T cells sorted from blood, collected in a trial of the OX40 agonist ivuxolimab. The DNA sequence is TGTGCCAGCAGCCCAGGGGGCCACGAGCAGTACTTC. The resulting protein is CASSPGGHEQYF.